This TCR beta chain is from a study of OX40 agonist ivuxolimab in advanced cancers. About the research overall: Cohort: 80% to 85% men, mean age approximately 66, aged about 20 to 79.

The germline V and J ends were trimmed by 5 bases and 1 base, with 9 bases remaining between them. The CDR3 has 14 residues. The germline CDR1 and CDR2 sequences are SEHNR and FQNEAQ (reference sequence). Profiling relied on immunoSEQ multiplex PCR, and the TCRdb table lists in-frame clones only, not all of them. The repertoire holds approximately 70,000 clones, with roughly 84% as singletons. The clonotype comes from an adult with an advanced solid tumor such as melanoma, head and neck, liver or kidney cancer. The rearrangement joins TRBV7-9 to TRBJ1-3; tentative D call: TRBD1 (6 bases). This specimen was CD4+ or CD8+ T cells sorted from blood, taken in a trial of the OX40 agonist ivuxolimab. CDR3 sequence (DNA): TGTGCCAGCAGCCCACAGGGTTCTGGAAACACCATATATTTT. Translated: CASSPQGSGNTIYF.